The 20 T cell receptor beta chains in this list originate from one sample, sequenced in a study of T cells after yellow fever vaccination. TCRdb re-called the 5' RACE reads with MiXCR, one entry per CDR3 protein. The repertoire has hundreds of thousands of distinct CDR3 sequences, around a sixth of them found once; the top ten carry 17%. The material was PBMCs, obtained 4 to 6 days after the first yellow fever vaccination. The source is a man between 18 and 35 years old who received the YFV17D yellow fever vaccine.

The chain recombines TRBV6-1 with TRBJ2-5, with D perhaps TRBD2 (6 bases). The CDR3 is 13 amino acids. V lost 6 bases, J lost 7 bases, and 15 bases lay in between. The germline gives CDR1 MNHNS, CDR2 SASEGT. The DNA of the CDR3 is TGTGCCAGCAGCCAGGGACTCTTGGGGACCCAGTACTTC. Protein: CASSQGLLGTQYF.

This clonotype has only a few counts. J is TRBJ2-2 and V is TRBV6-2 or TRBV6-3; 9 bases are shared with TRBD1. The CDR3 is 15 amino acids. The V and J ends lost 2 bases and 6 bases, in that order; junction bases with no gene match: 4. Germline loops: CDR1 MNHEY, CDR2 SVGEGT. This CDR3 reads CASSYGTGWSGELFF. CDR3 nucleotides: TGTGCCAGCAGTTACGGGACAGGGTGGTCCGGGGAGCTGTTTTTT.

The chain uses TRBV7-8 and TRBJ2-7, with TRBD1 matching over 9 bases. The junction had 7 bases not matched to a gene; V was cut back by 6 bases and J by 4 bases. The CDR3 contains 14 residues. Germline lookup yields CDR1 SGHVS and CDR2 FQNEAQ. The DNA for the CDR3 is TGTGCCAGCAGTAAACAGGGGGCCTGGTACGAGCAGTACGTC. Its translation: CASSKQGAWYEQYV.

The gene calls are TRBV5-4 and TRBJ1-1; D not resolved. CDR1 and CDR2 (germline): SGHNT, YYREEE (reference sequence). V was pared by 4 bases and J by 0 bases, with 7 bases between. The CDR3 is 13 residues long. CDR3 region: CASSGRMNTEAFF. The DNA for the CDR3 is TGTGCCAGCAGCGGAAGGATGAACACTGAAGCTTTCTTT.

In its sample, this clonotype was seen a few times. The chain recombines TRBV10-3 with TRBJ1-2; the D gene is possibly TRBD1 (6 bases). V lost 7 bases and J 2 bases, leaving 8 bases between the germline ends. Germline CDR1 reads ENHRY; CDR2 reads SYGVKD. The CDR3 spans 12 residues. The CDR3 region is CAIKGQNYGYTF. CDR3 bases: TGTGCCATCAAAGGACAGAACTATGGCTACACCTTC.

This clonotype came up a few times. The V gene is TRBV12-3 or TRBV12-4, the J gene TRBJ2-1; 7 nucleotides align to TRBD1. The ends lost 5 bases at V and 5 bases at J; junction bases unmatched: 3. CDR3 length: 13 residues. The CDR3 is CASSGTADNEQFF. The CDR3 nucleotides read TGTGCCAGCAGTGGGACAGCTGACAATGAGCAGTTCTTC.

In this sample, this clonotype turned up many times. The genes are TRBV18 and TRBJ2-1; D not resolved. From germline, CDR1 is KGHSH and CDR2 LQKENI. Trimming left V 2 bases short and J 5 bases short, with 7 bases between. This CDR3 region has 13 residues. The DNA for the CDR3 is TGTGCCAGCTCACCATTGCAGGACAATGAGCAGTTCTTC. This codes for CASSPLQDNEQFF.

The chain couples TRBV20-1 to TRBJ2-7; D might be TRBD2 (7 bases). CDR1 and CDR2 (germline): DFQATT, SNEGSKA (reference sequence). Trimming removed 6 bases at V and 2 bases at J, with 20 bases between. The CDR3 contains 15 residues. The CDR3 DNA is TGCAGTGCCGCGTCGTCGGGGGGCAAGGCCTACGAGCAGTACTTC. It is translated as CSAASSGGKAYEQYF.

This clonotype has ten or more counts. The chain uses TRBV4-3 and TRBJ2-3; a weak D match, TRBD1 (6 bases). This CDR3 comprises 16 residues. The germline V and J ends were trimmed by 4 bases and 4 bases, with 18 bases remaining between them. Per germline, CDR1 LGHNA and CDR2 YSLEER. CDR3 sequence reads: CASSRRDTSGADTQYF. The CDR3, as DNA: TGCGCCAGCAGCCGACGGGACACCTCGGGCGCAGATACGCAGTATTTT.

This clonotype was counted at least ten times. V usage is TRBV6-5 and J usage is TRBJ2-5; 7 nucleotides match TRBD2. CDR1 is MNHEY, CDR2 SVGAGI, per germline. V lost 2 bases to trimming and J lost 7 bases; unmatched junction nucleotides: 1. The CDR3 consists of 12 residues. DNA of the CDR3: TGTGCCAGCAGTTACCCGGGGGGGACCCAGTACTTC. This encodes CASSYPGGTQYF.

This clonotype was found many times. The chain combines TRBV21-1 with TRBJ2-7; TRBD1, as called in the table, went unchecked against the DNA. TRBV21-1 is described as a pseudogene. The CDR3 contains 15 residues. The CDR3 sequence is CASSNLSDRLYEQYF. The CDR3 nucleotides are TGTGCCAGCAGCAACCTTTCTGACAGACTCTACGAGCAGTACTTC.

This clonotype was seen a handful of times. V usage is TRBV5-4 and J usage is TRBJ2-1; D is uncertain. The CDR3 is 15 residues long. Germline CDR1 and CDR2: SGHNT and YYREEE (reference sequence). V lost 0 bases to trimming and J lost 5 bases, with 12 bases between them. CDR3 DNA sequence: TGTGCCAGCAGCTTGGAACCGAAGCCTAACAATGAGCAGTTCTTC. Residues: CASSLEPKPNNEQFF.

This clonotype was detected many times. The V and J genes are TRBV5-1 and TRBJ2-1, with 7 bases lining up with TRBD1. CDR1 and CDR2 from the germline V gene are SGHRS and YFSETQ. V was clipped by 4 bases and J by 9 bases; unmatched bases: 13. This CDR3 region has 15 residues. The CDR3 nucleotides read TGCGCCAGCAGCCTCCGAGAGGGACAGAACGGTGAGCAGTTCTTC. Its protein is CASSLREGQNGEQFF.

The V call is TRBV27, the J call TRBJ1-2, with a tentative D call TRBD1 (6 bases). Germline CDR1 and CDR2: MNHEY and SMNVEV (reference sequence). CDR3 size: 18 residues. Trimming removed 0 bases at V and 5 bases at J, with 22 bases between. In DNA form, the CDR3 reads TGTGCCAGCAGTTTATCGAGTGGTTGGAGGGGGATTTTATATGGCTACACCTTC. As protein: CASSLSSGWRGILYGYTF.

The chain is built from TRBV7-2 and TRBJ2-5; possible D gene TRBD1, 5 bases. Germline V gives CDR1 SGHTA, CDR2 FQGNSA. The length of the CDR3 is 15 residues. Trimming pared 1 base from V and 1 base from J, leaving 10 bases between. The CDR3 sequence: CASSLVTGIQETQYF. The CDR3 DNA sequence: TGTGCCAGCAGCTTAGTTACAGGTATCCAAGAGACCCAGTACTTC.

This clonotype came up a few times. The chain recombines TRBV3-1 with TRBJ1-1, with D uncertain. V was pared by 0 bases and J by 11 bases, with 13 bases between. CDR1 and CDR2 (germline): LGHDT, YNNKEL (reference sequence). The CDR3 is 13 residues long. The CDR3, as DNA: TGTGCCAGCAGCCAAGATCCGGCGGGGTTGGCTTTCTTT. This gives the protein CASSQDPAGLAFF.

The chain recombines TRBV5-4 with TRBJ2-6; TRBD1 aligns across 10 bases. The CDR3 totals 20 residues. Per the germline V gene, CDR1 is SGHNT and CDR2 is YYREEE (reference sequence). Trimming removed 3 bases from V and 0 bases from J; junction bases left unmatched: 12. The CDR3 sequence is CASSYDQGQGVISGANVLTF. CDR3 sequence (DNA): TGTGCCAGCAGCTACGACCAAGGACAGGGGGTAATCTCTGGGGCCAACGTCCTGACTTTC.

The rearrangement links TRBV20-1 to TRBJ2-1; D tentatively reads TRBD1 or TRBD2 (5 bases each). The CDR3 contains 15 residues. Trimming pared 0 bases from V and 5 bases from J, leaving 14 bases between. CDR1 is DFQATT, CDR2 SNEGSKA, per germline (reference sequence). CDR3: CSARDQGMGDNEQFF. CDR3 sequence (DNA): TGCAGTGCTAGAGACCAGGGTATGGGAGACAATGAGCAGTTCTTC.

V is TRBV5-1 and J is TRBJ1-6; 9 bases fit TRBD1. V lost 0 bases, J lost 10 bases, and 5 bases stayed unmatched. CDR1 is SGHRS, CDR2 YFSETQ, per germline. This CDR3 has 15 amino acids. The CDR3 protein is CASSLGGQGRSPLHF. In DNA form, the CDR3 reads TGCGCCAGCAGCTTGGGGGGACAGGGCCGGTCACCCCTCCACTTT.

This clonotype was recorded a few times. V gene TRBV6-5 combines with J gene TRBJ2-1, with D possibly matching TRBD2 (5 bases). Germline lookup yields CDR1 MNHEY and CDR2 SVGAGI. V was pared by 1 base and J by 0 bases, with 13 bases between. The CDR3 runs 17 residues. CDR3 nucleotides: TGTGCCAGCAGTTACTGGGCTAGCAGTGGCTCCTACAATGAGCAGTTCTTC. Translation gives CASSYWASSGSYNEQFF.